The 16 T cell receptor beta chains presented below share a single source sample, sequenced in a study of graft-versus-host responses after intestinal transplantation (dated by TCRdb to the early 2020s). Libraries were made using the immunoSEQ multiplex PCR assay. Imported from immuneACCESS, the table was reduced by TCRdb to in-frame sequences with V and J called. These copies leave out some clones; in studies compared against another copy, an unresolved V gene accounts for under half, and the cause of the remainder is not known. The sample table shows fewer than 75,000 clones, and 80% to 90% are seen once. Approximately 1.6% of the sample comes from the top ten. Sequencing used PBMCs, obtained 26 days after transplant. The receptors come from a human patient who received an intestinal transplant, so some T cells may come from the graft donor.

The chain carries TRBV9 and TRBJ2-3; 11 bases agree with TRBD2. The germline V gene encodes CDR1 SGDLS and CDR2 YYNGEE. This CDR3 comprises 18 residues. V shed 6 bases and J 1 base; nucleotides not matched to a gene: 13. The CDR3 region has the DNA TGTGCCAGCAACGATCTCGTTCAACTAGCGGGAGGCACAGATACGCAGTATTTT. It specifies CASNDLVQLAGGTDTQYF.

This clone was seen a single time. The chain carries TRBV5-1 and TRBJ2-5; no clear D gene. The V end lost 3 bases, the J end lost 2 bases, and 14 bases lay between the germline ends. The CDR3 sequence is 15 residues long. Germline assignment: CDR1 SGHRS and CDR2 YFSETQ. The CDR3 loop is CASSYPSAGQETQYF. CDR3 DNA: TGCGCCAGCAGCTATCCTTCGGCCGGGCAAGAGACCCAGTACTTC.

The count of this clone is one. V and J are TRBV11-2 and TRBJ1-2; D may be TRBD1 (5 bases). Germline V gene lookup returns CDR1 SGHAT and CDR2 FQNNGV. The CDR3 loop spans 16 amino acids. Trimming left V 5 bases short and J 5 bases short, with 21 bases between. In DNA, the CDR3 is TGTGCCAGCAGCCCAACCTCCCAGGGCGCTGTGTATGGCTACACCTTC. Translating gives CASSPTSQGAVYGYTF.

The chain employs TRBV28 and TRBJ2-7, with D possibly matching TRBD2 (6 bases). Trimming cost V 6 bases and J 3 bases, with 15 bases left between them. CDR3 length: 14 residues. Per germline, CDR1 MDHEN and CDR2 SYDVKM. CDR3 DNA: TGTGCCAGCAGGGGCCCGGGACTTATCTACGAGCAGTACTTC. Translating gives CASRGPGLIYEQYF.

The chain couples TRBV5-1 to TRBJ2-5, with 7 bases lining up with TRBD1. Trimming removed 0 bases from V and 1 base from J; junction bases left unmatched: 0. CDR1 SGHRS and CDR2 YFSETQ come from the germline V gene. The CDR3 is made up of 14 amino acids. CDR3 protein: CASSLDRGQETQYF. In DNA, the CDR3 is TGCGCCAGCAGCTTGGACAGGGGCCAAGAGACCCAGTACTTC.

The chain joins TRBV28 to TRBJ1-6, with unresolved D. The germline V and J ends were trimmed by 5 bases and 6 bases, with 17 bases remaining between them. Germline CDR1 reads MDHEN; CDR2 reads SYDVKM. The CDR3 totals 16 residues. The CDR3 DNA is TGTGCCAGCAGTCCACCCTACGGGGTAGGTAATTCACCCCTCCACTTT. It codes for CASSPPYGVGNSPLHF.

V and J are TRBV27 and TRBJ1-6; D is uncertain. This CDR3 has 13 residues. From germline, CDR1 is MNHEY and CDR2 SMNVEV (reference sequence). Here the CDR3 DNA reads TGTGCTTCGGGAGGCTCCTATAATTCACCCCTCCACTTT. Its protein is CASGGSYNSPLHF.

The gene calls are TRBV5-1 and TRBJ1-1, with TRBD1 matching 9 bases. Unmatched junction bases numbered 5, after V lost 0 bases and J lost 2 bases. Germline V gene data show CDR1 as SGHRS and CDR2 as YFSETQ. The CDR3 loop spans 16 amino acids. In DNA form, the CDR3 reads TGCGCCAGCAGCTTGGGGACAGGGGCCTCCAACACTGAAGCTTTCTTT. This codes for CASSLGTGASNTEAFF.

The chain couples TRBV13 to TRBJ2-1; 11 positions match TRBD2. After removal of 4 bases from V and 8 bases from J, the junction contained 10 bases not matched to a gene. CDR1 is PRHDT, CDR2 FYEKMQ, per germline (reference sequence). The CDR3 extends over 16 amino acids. The CDR3 loop is CASSSVGSGRADEQFF. CDR3 sequence (DNA): TGTGCCAGCAGCTCGGTAGGTAGCGGGAGGGCCGATGAGCAGTTCTTC.

This clone was recorded only once. J is TRBJ1-2 and V is TRBV5-1, with D unresolved. V was cut by 0 bases and J by 5 bases, with 5 bases left in between. Germline V gene lookup returns CDR1 SGHRS and CDR2 YFSETQ. The CDR3 spans 12 residues. The CDR3 bases are TGCGCCAGCAGCTTGGACAGTTATGGCTACACCTTC. It codes for CASSLDSYGYTF.

This chain links TRBV5-6 with TRBJ1-3, with 12 positions matching TRBD1. CDR3 size: 16 residues. J lost 7 bases, V lost 3 bases, and 8 bases had no gene match. The germline V gene encodes CDR1 SGHDT and CDR2 YYEEEE. This chain's CDR3 is CASSSRDRGRRNTIYF. In nucleotides, the CDR3 is TGTGCCAGCAGCTCCAGGGACAGGGGGCGAAGGAACACCATATATTTT.

The chain couples TRBV6-4 to TRBJ1-5, with a weak D call TRBD1 (5 bases). The CDR3 consists of 13 residues. V lost 4 bases and J lost 4, with 8 bases in between. Germline V gene sequence: CDR1 MRHNA, CDR2 SNTAGT. The CDR3 sequence is CASSATENQPQHF. Written as DNA, the CDR3 is TGTGCCAGCAGTGCGACAGAAAATCAGCCCCAGCATTTT.

This chain uses TRBV29-1 with TRBJ2-1; D is perhaps TRBD1 (6 bases). Germline CDR1 is SQVTM and CDR2 is ANQGSEA. The CDR3 runs to 12 residues. Trimming stripped 6 bases from V and 8 bases from J, with 14 bases between. The CDR3 coding sequence is TGCAGCGTAACGCTATACAGGGATGAGCAGTTCTTC. This codes for CSVTLYRDEQFF.

Only one count was recorded for this clone. V is TRBV5-1 and J is TRBJ2-3; D possibly corresponds to TRBD2 (6 bases). The CDR3 runs 15 residues. The V end lost 5 bases, the J end lost 2 bases, and 15 bases lay between the germline ends. Looked up from germline, CDR1 is SGHRS and CDR2 is YFSETQ. CDR3 in DNA: TGCGCCAGCAGGGGACTTGGACGGGACACAGATACGCAGTATTTT. This codes for CASRGLGRDTDTQYF.

The chain carries TRBV13 and TRBJ2-5; D may be TRBD2 (7 bases). The length of the CDR3 is 16 residues. From germline, CDR1 is PRHDT and CDR2 FYEKMQ (reference sequence). V lost 1 base, J lost 3 bases, and 15 bases lay in between. DNA for the CDR3: TGTGCCAGCAGCTTAGTGGAGGCGGGGGCGAAAGAGACCCAGTACTTC. Translating gives CASSLVEAGAKETQYF.

The rearrangement links TRBV19 to TRBJ1-5, with a weak D call TRBD1 (6 bases). Germline V CDR1 and CDR2: LNHDA, SQIVND (reference sequence). CDR3 length equals 14 residues. V gave up 5 bases and J gave up 5 bases, with 13 bases separating them. The CDR3: CASSPQGGHQPQHF. CDR3 sequence (DNA): TGTGCCAGTAGTCCACAGGGAGGGCATCAGCCCCAGCATTTT. Complete variable domain (other parts from reference TRBV19 and TRBJ1-5): DGGITQSPKYLFRKEGQNVTLSCEQNLNHDAMYWYRQDPGQGLRLIYYSQIVNDFQKGDIAEGYSVSREKKESFPLTVTSAQKNPTAFYLCASSPQGGHQPQHFGDGTRLSIL.